The 26 T cell receptor delta chains in this list originate from one sample, sequenced in a study of gamma-delta T cells after stem cell transplantation. TCRdb made new clone calls on the RT-PCR reads using CATT. Of 2,500 to 3,000 delta-chain clones in the sample, 2% to 3% were seen once. The sample was gamma-delta T cells. Receptors originate from a human donor. It is not recorded whose cells these are; they may come from a transplant donor.

This clone was counted only a few times. This likely came from a read error, as a far larger clone is one base away. Other DNA sequences of this sample code for an identical CDR3. The CDR3 sequence: CACDTVLGDPFPYTDKLIF. Here the CDR3 DNA reads TGTGCCTGCGACACCGTACTGGGGGATCCGTTCCCGTACACCGATAAACTCATCTTT. The V and J genes are TRDV2 and TRDJ1, with 10 nucleotides matching TRDD3. The CDR3 is made up of 19 amino acids. Germline V gene sequence: CDR1 GEAIGNYY, CDR2 EKD.

In its sample, this clone is medium-sized. Other DNA sequences within the sample encode an identical CDR3. The chain has TRDV2 and TRDJ1; 8 bases align to TRDD3. Germline V gene sequence: CDR1 GEAIGNYY, CDR2 EKD. Trimming removed 1 base from V and 1 base from J; junction bases left unmatched: 7. The CDR3 length is 16 residues. The CDR3 loop reads CACDTMAGGPTDKLIF. CDR3 DNA sequence: TGTGCCTGTGACACGATGGCTGGGGGACCCACCGATAAACTCATCTTT.

In this sample, this clone turned up once. The chain carries TRDV2 and TRDJ1, with TRDD3 matching over 12 bases. CDR3 length: 18 residues. With V trimmed by 0 bases and J by 0 bases, 7 bases remained unmatched. Germline assignment: CDR1 GEAIGNYY and CDR2 EKD. The CDR3 here is CACDTTGGYHLYTDKLIF. The DNA of the CDR3 is TGTGCCTGTGACACCACTGGGGGATACCACCTGTACACCGATAAACTCATCTTT.

By share, this clone counts as medium-sized (0.01 to 0.1%). The rearrangement links TRDV2 to TRDJ1; possibly TRDD3 for D (5 bases). Germline CDR1 is GEAIGNYY and CDR2 is EKD. Trimming took off 3 bases at V and 0 bases at J, with 22 bases between the two ends. This CDR3 is 18 amino acids long. CDR3 protein: CACDLIGLRGKNTDKLIF. The CDR3 DNA follows: TGTGCCTGTGACCTCATCGGGTTGAGGGGAAAAAACACCGATAAACTCATCTTT.

This clone has only a few counts. The TCRdb protein comes from a much larger clone and disagrees with this DNA's translation at residue 3, likely due to a read error; the protein given here is derived from the DNA. This chain uses TRDV2 with TRDJ3, with 11 bases aligning to TRDD3. This CDR3 spans 18 amino acids. Per the germline V gene, CDR1 is GEAIGNYY and CDR2 is EKD. The CDR3 spells CARDSTGGYSWDTRQMFF. The DNA for the CDR3 is TGTGCCCGTGACAGTACTGGGGGATACTCCTGGGACACCCGACAGATGTTTTTC.

The chain combines TRDV2 with TRDJ1, with 11 bases lining up with TRDD3. CDR1 is GEAIGNYY and CDR2 is EKD in the germline V gene. The CDR3 runs 24 residues. V was clipped by 1 base and J by 0 bases; unmatched bases: 27. In DNA, the CDR3 is TGTGCCTGTGACACTTTACTGGGGGATAGGGGGGGGATACAGGGCGAAAGGTACACCGATAAACTCATCTTT. Amino acids: CACDTLLGDRGGIQGERYTDKLIF.

Within the sample, this clone is medium-sized (0.01 to 0.1%). The identical CDR3 is also encoded by other nucleotide sequences in the sample. The gene calls are TRDV2 and TRDJ1, with D possibly being TRDD3 (6 bases). Germline CDR1 reads GEAIGNYY; CDR2 reads EKD. V was shortened by 0 bases and J by 5 bases, with 18 bases between the two germline ends. The CDR3 sequence is 16 residues long. The CDR3 DNA is TGTGCCTGTGACACCGTGGAGGCAACTGGGAAAGATAAACTCATCTTT. This gives the protein CACDTVEATGKDKLIF.

This clone appeared a few times. TCRdb assigns this DNA the protein of a much larger clone, which departs from its translation at residue 19; this likely reflects a read error, and the protein shown comes from translating the DNA. The gene calls are TRDV2 and TRDJ1, with 11 bases identical to TRDD3. The CDR3 has 20 amino acids. Germline CDR1 and CDR2: GEAIGNYY and EKD. The CDR3 region is CACDTQGLGDTRRETDKLTF. CDR3 coding DNA: TGTGCCTGTGACACCCAGGGGTTGGGGGATACGCGGAGGGAAACCGATAAACTCACCTTT.

The chain is built from TRDV2 and TRDJ1; the match to TRDD3 covers 12 bases. Germline-derived CDR1 and CDR2 are GEAIGNYY and EKD. The junction had 17 bases not matched to a gene; V was cut back by 3 bases and J by 4 bases. CDR3 length: 19 residues. DNA of the CDR3: TGTGCCTGTGACGCCGTACTGGGGGATACTTGGGGGGCCCACGATAAACTCATCTTT. It encodes CACDAVLGDTWGAHDKLIF.

As concerns this clone: A much more abundant neighbour one base away suggests this may be a read error. Other DNA sequences in the sample encode the same CDR3. The rearrangement joins TRDV2 to TRDJ1; D may be TRDD3 (6 bases). V lost 7 bases and J 0 bases, leaving 20 bases between the germline ends. Per germline, CDR1 GEAIGNYY and CDR2 EKD. The CDR3 contains 16 residues. The CDR3 here is CACDFVGDDNTDKLIF. CDR3 in DNA: TGTGCCTGCGACTTTGTAGGGGATGATAACACCGATAAACTCATCTTT.

This clone was found a few times. One base away lies a much larger clone, so this may be a sequencing read error. The same CDR3 also results from other DNA sequences found in this sample. The CDR3 reads CACDTGDARELSWDTRQMFF. The CDR3 DNA reads TGTGCCTGTGACACGGGGGATGCCAGAGAACTCTCCTGGGATACCCGACAGATGTTTTTC. This rearrangement joins TRDV2 to TRDJ3; 7 positions match TRDD3. Per the germline V gene, CDR1 is GEAIGNYY and CDR2 is EKD. This CDR3 contains 20 residues.

This clone has only a few counts. The protein recorded in TCRdb matches a much larger clone and deviates from this DNA's translation at residue 4, suggesting a read error; the protein here is obtained by translating the DNA. The chain recombines TRDV2 with TRDJ1; no clear D gene. V lost 6 bases and J lost 3, with 13 bases in between. This CDR3 is built from 13 residues. The V gene's germline CDR1 is GEAIGNYY and CDR2 EKD. The CDR3 DNA sequence: TGTGCCTGTAACGCCATCTCAGCCGATAAACTCATCTTT. Translated, it gives CACNAISADKLIF.

Comment on this clone: The protein held in TCRdb is that of a much larger clone and does not match this DNA's translation at residue 13, likely because of a read error; the protein shown is translated from the DNA. The J gene is TRDJ1, the V gene TRDV2; TRDD3 is a possible D gene (6 bases). This CDR3 region has 17 residues. Trimming left V 2 bases short and J 6 bases short, with 24 bases between. Germline CDR1 and CDR2: GEAIGNYY and EKD. The DNA for the CDR3 is TGTGCCTGTGACAAAGTGGGGGCTCCAGTTGTGACCCATAAACTCATCTTT. Residues: CACDKVGAPVVTHKLIF.

The sample holds many counts of this clone. A far larger clone is only one base removed, so a read error is likely. Other DNA sequences in this sample translate to the same CDR3. The V call is TRDV2, the J call TRDJ1; D is possibly TRDD3 (6 bases). This CDR3 region has 17 residues. The germline CDR1 and CDR2 sequences are GEAIGNYY and EKD. CDR3 coding DNA: TGTGCCTGTGACAAAGTGGGGGCTCCAGTTGTGACCGATAAGCTCATCTTT. This codes for CACDKVGAPVVTDKLIF.

Of note for this clone: The amino acid sequence in TCRdb belongs to a much larger clone and departs from this DNA's translation at residue 13, likely a sequencing read error; the sequence shown is translated from the DNA. The chain employs TRDV2 and TRDJ1, with TRDD3 identical over 7 bases. The CDR3 runs to 17 residues. Germline lookup yields CDR1 GEAIGNYY and CDR2 EKD. The CDR3 region is CACDTLVGGQYTNKLIF. CDR3 bases: TGTGCCTGTGACACTCTCGTTGGGGGACAATACACCAATAAACTCATCTTT.

Points on this clone: TCRdb shows a much larger clone's protein in place of this DNA's translation, and the two differ at residue 5, likely through a read error; the protein shown is translated from the DNA. The chain employs TRDV2 and TRDJ1; the match to TRDD3 covers 7 bases. Trimming cost V 3 bases and J 0 bases; bases outside gene matches: 12. Germline V gene data show CDR1 as GEAIGNYY and CDR2 as EKD. This CDR3 contains 17 residues. The CDR3: CACDAVGDPEDTDKLIF. Here the CDR3 DNA reads TGTGCCTGTGACGCGGTGGGGGACCCCGAGGACACCGATAAACTCATCTTT.

Concerning this clone itself: Given a far larger clone just one base away, this is likely a sequencing read error. The V and J genes are TRDV2 and TRDJ3; 8 bases fit TRDD3. Germline CDR1 reads GEAIGNYY; CDR2 reads EKD. The CDR3 extends over 19 amino acids. Here the CDR3 reads CARDTVGDTSSWDTRQMFF. DNA of the CDR3: TGTGCCCGTGACACCGTAGGGGATACCAGCTCCTGGGACACCCGACAGATGTTTTTC.

This clone turned up a few times. It is likely a read error: a sequence one base away is far more abundant. The same CDR3 can be traced to other DNA sequences in this sample. V gene TRDV2 combines with J gene TRDJ2; possibly TRDD3 for D (6 bases). The CDR3 covers 19 residues. The germline V gene has CDR1 GEAIGNYY and CDR2 EKD. Here the CDR3 reads CACDTVGGEKATLTAQLFF. CDR3 nucleotide sequence: TGTGCCTGTGACACCGTGGGGGGGGAGAAAGCGACTTTGACAGCACAACTCTTTTTT.

On this clone: It differs at one base from a far larger clone, so likely a read error. The J gene is TRDJ1, the V gene TRDV2; TRDD3 aligns across 9 bases. This CDR3 is built from 19 residues. The germline gives CDR1 GEAIGNYY, CDR2 EKD. V shed 1 base, J shed 6 bases, and the junction held 20 bases outside the gene matches. In nucleotides, the CDR3 is TGTGCCTGTGACACGGTACTGGGGGACACCAGGAGGCCTGAGAATAAACTCATCTTT. Translation gives CACDTVLGDTRRPENKLIF.

Remarks on this clone: This DNA translates differently at residue 5 from the TCRdb protein, which is that of a much larger clone; a read error is likely, and the protein shown is the DNA's own translation. Here the CDR3 DNA reads TGTGCCTGTGACGCCGTAACCCACACTGGGGGAAACTACACCGATAAACTCATCTTT. Residues: CACDAVTHTGGNYTDKLIF. The V and J genes are TRDV2 and TRDJ1; 9 nucleotides align to TRDD3. In germline, CDR1 is GEAIGNYY, CDR2 EKD. The CDR3 is 19 residues long. Trimming took 3 bases from V and 0 from J; bases not matched to a gene: 16.

This clone was observed a few times. The protein that TCRdb holds for this DNA derives from a much larger clone and differs from the translated DNA at residue 8, which likely indicates a read error; the protein shown here is translated from the DNA. The V and J genes are TRDV2 and TRDJ1; D not certain. CDR3 length equals 16 residues. V lost 3 bases and J lost 7, with 23 bases in between. The germline gives CDR1 GEAIGNYY, CDR2 EKD. The CDR3, as DNA: TGTGCCTGTGACCCCGTAGGGGCCCCTGGAAAATCTAAACTCATCTTT. It encodes CACDPVGAPGKSKLIF.

This clone counts as medium-sized. A much larger clone lies a single base off, so this may be a read error. Other DNA sequences of this sample code for an identical CDR3. This CDR3 is CACLLLGDKGDKLIF. The CDR3, as DNA: TGTGCCTGTCTTCTACTAGGGGATAAGGGCGATAAACTCATCTTT. The V and J genes are TRDV2 and TRDJ1; 7 nucleotides match TRDD3. Germline CDR1 GEAIGNYY, CDR2 EKD. The CDR3 loop spans 15 amino acids. The J segment lost 4 bases and the V segment lost 6 bases, leaving 13 bases of the junction unmatched.

This clone showed up just a few times. TCRdb attributes to this sequence the protein of a much larger clone, which differs from the DNA translation at residue 14; a read error is likely, and the protein displayed is translated from the DNA. This chain connects TRDV2 to TRDJ1, with D perhaps matching TRDD2 or TRDD3 (5 bases each). Trimming cost V 3 bases and J 0 bases, with 34 bases left between them. Germline assignment: CDR1 GEAIGNYY and CDR2 EKD. This CDR3 has 22 residues. The CDR3 spells CACDPLPNLLGRTPGNTDKLIF. The CDR3 nucleotides are TGTGCCTGTGACCCGCTTCCAAATCTGCTGGGTCGAACCCCTGGGAACACCGATAAACTCATCTTT.

This clone was found a few times. This may be a read error, as it is one base from a much larger clone. Because the CDR3's place on the DNA is in doubt, the DNA is left out and the CDR3 is given as listed by TCRdb. The chain couples TRDV2 to TRDJ1; the D call TRDD3 from the table was never checked on the DNA. The CDR3 sequence runs 15 residues, both termini included. CDR1 and CDR2 from the germline V gene are GEAIGNYY and EKD. CDR3 sequence: CACDLWGIRTDKLIF.

This clone appeared a few times. This sequence is one base from a far larger clone and is likely a read error. The sample holds other DNA sequences that translate to the same CDR3. The chain employs TRDV2 and TRDJ1, with D tentatively TRDD2 or TRDD3 (5 bases each). The V gene lost 3 bases and the J gene lost 0 bases, with 34 bases spanning the gap. The CDR3 spans 22 residues. Germline CDR1 reads GEAIGNYY; CDR2 reads EKD. CDR3 in amino acids: CACDPLPNLLGRTLGNTDKLIF. The CDR3 DNA reads as TGTGCCTGTGACCCGCTTCCAAATTTGCTGGGTCGAACCCTTGGGAACACCGATAAACTCATCTTT.

This clone is medium-sized (0.01 to 0.1%). Other nucleotide sequences from this sample produce the same CDR3. The V gene is TRDV1, the J gene TRDJ1; 8 bases are shared with TRDD3. The CDR3 sequence is 20 residues long. Looked up from germline, CDR1 is TSWWSYY and CDR2 is QGS. V lost 5 bases to trimming and J lost 13 bases; unmatched junction nucleotides: 33. CDR3: CALGPPSLGIRSGDGVKSIF. DNA for the CDR3: TGTGCTCTTGGGCCCCCTTCCCTAGGGATACGGTCCGGAGATGGGGTAAAGAGCATCTTT.